The present entry profiles one T cell receptor beta chain with its context. This entry is derived from a study of shared clonotypes between healthy human individuals. Repertoires were generated with immunoSEQ multiplex PCR, while TCRdb's copy carries only in-frame clones and drops some. Here the sample spans hundreds of thousands of clones, approximately 95% being singletons. Germline values: CDR1 MNHEY, CDR2 SVGAGI. V shed 6 bases and J 5 bases; nucleotides not matched to a gene: 7. This CDR3 spans 14 amino acids. Naivety among CD8 cells was defined by CD45RO negativity and positive CCR7 selection, thereby excluding terminally differentiated effector memory CD45RA+ cells.

The sequence came from a woman younger than 45 in good health. Specimen: naive CD8+ T cells sorted from blood. This chain uses TRBV6-5 with TRBJ2-1; 7 bases align to TRBD2. This CDR3 is CASSAGTMDNEQFF. The CDR3 DNA reads TGTGCCAGCAGCGCCGGGACTATGGACAATGAGCAGTTCTTC.